The clone carrying this T cell receptor (beta chain) was recorded a few times. The junction and the germline gene differ at one end; a read error may be behind it. The data derive from a study of CD8+CD57+ T cells in acquired aplastic anemia. Investigators profiled TCR beta VDJ and CDR3 from genomic DNA template. TCRdb re-derived calls from the reads in MiXCR, one entry per CDR3 protein. The data show roughly 130,000 distinct CDR3 sequences, about 46% seen once. CDR3 length: 11 residues. Per germline, CDR1 SGHTA and CDR2 FQGTGA. Sequenced sample: sorted CD4+, CD8+, or CD8+CD57+ T cells (not recorded which) from PBMCs. This chain connects TRBV7-3 to TRBJ1-1, with 7 bases lining up with TRBD1. This receptor was obtained from a human donor in good health, serving as a control. CDR3 in DNA: TGTGCCAGCAGCATCGGACAGGCGACTCCTTTT. Its protein product is CASSIGQATPF. Complete variable domain (other parts from reference TRBV7-3 and TRBJ1-1): GAGVSQTPSNKVTEKGKYVELRCDPISGHTALYWYRQSLGQGPEFLIYFQGTGAADDSGLPNDRFFAVRPEGSVSTLKIQRTERGDSAVYLCASSIGQATPFGQGTRLTVV.